What follows are 9 T cell receptor beta chains derived from one specimen sequenced in a study of blood T cell repertoires in COVID-19. Repertoires were generated with immunoSEQ multiplex PCR, while TCRdb's copy carries only in-frame clones and drops some. The repertoire holds approximately 110,000 clones, with approximately 90% as singletons. The sequenced sample was peripheral blood. These receptors were taken from a man aged 45-65 years with COVID-19, enrolled during active disease.

V gene TRBV6-6 combines with J gene TRBJ2-3; 15 bases are shared with TRBD2. CDR1 and CDR2 (germline): MNHNY, SVGAGI (reference sequence). This CDR3 is built from 17 residues. The ends lost 5 bases at V and 5 bases at J; junction bases unmatched: 8. CDR3 protein: CASSRTSGRADRDTQYF. CDR3 coding DNA: TGTGCCAGCAGTCGGACTAGCGGGAGGGCCGATCGAGATACGCAGTATTTT.

The chain links TRBV6-5 to TRBJ2-7, with TRBD1 as a possible D gene (5 bases). Looked up from germline, CDR1 is MNHEY and CDR2 is SVGAGI. The CDR3 consists of 13 residues. V was trimmed by 6 bases and J by 1 base, leaving 10 bases between them. The CDR3 sequence: CASRSDISYEQYF. The CDR3 DNA reads TGTGCCAGCAGGTCGGACATTTCCTACGAGCAGTACTTC.

This chain joins TRBV24-1 and TRBJ2-1; tentatively, D is TRBD2 (5 bases). Looked up from germline, CDR1 is KGHDR and CDR2 is SFDVKD. Deletions cut 5 bases from V and 3 bases from J, with 16 bases between. This CDR3 comprises 16 residues. The CDR3 DNA reads TGTGCCACCAGTGCGGCTGCGGGTGGAGACTACAATGAGCAGTTCTTC. The encoded protein is CATSAAAGGDYNEQFF.

This clone has just a few counts. This sequence joins TRBV10-3 and TRBJ2-1, with TRBD2 matching over 7 bases. The germline V gene has CDR1 ENHRY and CDR2 SYGVKD. The CDR3 contains 14 residues. V shed 2 bases and J 7 bases; nucleotides not matched to a gene: 5. The CDR3 spells CAISEAGARNEQFF. The CDR3 DNA sequence: TGTGCCATCAGTGAGGCGGGAGCTAGGAATGAGCAGTTCTTC.

This chain connects TRBV28 to TRBJ1-2; D remains ambiguous. This CDR3 spans 12 amino acids. V dropped 3 bases and J dropped 6 bases, with 8 bases sitting between them. The germline gives CDR1 MDHEN, CDR2 SYDVKM. CDR3 in DNA: TGTGCCAGCAGTTTTCAACGCGATGGCTACACCTTC. It is translated as CASSFQRDGYTF.

The chain recombines TRBV7-2 with TRBJ2-1, with D maybe TRBD2 (6 bases). CDR1 SGHTA and CDR2 FQGNSA come from the germline V gene. The germline V and J ends were trimmed by 1 base and 3 bases, with 10 bases remaining between them. The CDR3 extends over 15 amino acids. CDR3 protein: CASSLGSGLYNEQFF. CDR3 DNA sequence: TGTGCCAGCAGCTTAGGTAGCGGCCTCTACAATGAGCAGTTCTTC.

The V call is TRBV13, the J call TRBJ1-2; D unresolved. Germline CDR1 is PRHDT and CDR2 is FYEKMQ (reference sequence). V was shortened by 0 bases and J by 8 bases, with 10 bases between the two germline ends. The CDR3 loop spans 13 amino acids. The CDR3 DNA sequence: TGTGCCAGCAGCTTAGGACTCCATAAAGGCTACACCTTC. Protein sequence: CASSLGLHKGYTF.

This sequence joins TRBV29-1 and TRBJ2-1, with 7 nucleotides matching TRBD2. V trimming: 4 bases; J trimming: 5 bases; junction bases outside the gene matches: 8. The germline CDR1 and CDR2 sequences are SQVTM and ANQGSEA. The CDR3 extends over 14 amino acids. The CDR3 sequence: CSVVGGGKNNEQFF. CDR3 nucleotides: TGCAGCGTTGTGGGGGGAGGGAAGAACAATGAGCAGTTCTTC.

This chain connects TRBV7-2 to TRBJ1-3; a possible D gene is TRBD1 (6 bases). The CDR3 has 14 amino acids. Germline V gene data show CDR1 as SGHTA and CDR2 as FQGNSA. Trimming took 1 base from V and 4 from J, leaving 8 bases between them. The CDR3 is CASSLVTGGNTIYF. In DNA form, the CDR3 reads TGTGCCAGCAGCTTAGTGACAGGAGGAAACACCATATATTTT.